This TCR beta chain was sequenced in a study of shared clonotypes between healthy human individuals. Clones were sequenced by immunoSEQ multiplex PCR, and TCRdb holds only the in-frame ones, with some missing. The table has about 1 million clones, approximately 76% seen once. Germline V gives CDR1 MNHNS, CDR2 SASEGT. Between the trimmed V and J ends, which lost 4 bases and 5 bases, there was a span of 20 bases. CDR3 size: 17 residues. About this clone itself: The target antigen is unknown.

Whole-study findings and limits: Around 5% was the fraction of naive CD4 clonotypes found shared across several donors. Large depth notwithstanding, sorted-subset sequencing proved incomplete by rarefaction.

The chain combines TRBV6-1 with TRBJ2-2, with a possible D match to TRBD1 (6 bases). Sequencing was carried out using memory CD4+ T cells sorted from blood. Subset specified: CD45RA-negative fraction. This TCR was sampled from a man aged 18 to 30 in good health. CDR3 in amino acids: CASSARAWGQMTGELFF. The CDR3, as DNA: TGTGCCAGCAGTGCCCGTGCTTGGGGGCAGATGACCGGGGAGCTGTTTTTT.